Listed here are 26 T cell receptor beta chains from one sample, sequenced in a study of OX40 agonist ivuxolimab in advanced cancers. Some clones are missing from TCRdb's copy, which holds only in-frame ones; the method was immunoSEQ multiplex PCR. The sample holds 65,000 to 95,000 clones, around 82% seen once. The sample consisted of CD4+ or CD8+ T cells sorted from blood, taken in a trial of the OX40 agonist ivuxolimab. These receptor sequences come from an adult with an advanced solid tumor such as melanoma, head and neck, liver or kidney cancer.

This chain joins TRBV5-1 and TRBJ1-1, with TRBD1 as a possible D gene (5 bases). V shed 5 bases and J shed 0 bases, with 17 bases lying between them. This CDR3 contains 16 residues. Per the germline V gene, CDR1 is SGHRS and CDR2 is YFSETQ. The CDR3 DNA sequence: TGCGCCAGCAGGCCTATTCCCGACAGCATGAACACTGAAGCTTTCTTT. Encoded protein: CASRPIPDSMNTEAFF.

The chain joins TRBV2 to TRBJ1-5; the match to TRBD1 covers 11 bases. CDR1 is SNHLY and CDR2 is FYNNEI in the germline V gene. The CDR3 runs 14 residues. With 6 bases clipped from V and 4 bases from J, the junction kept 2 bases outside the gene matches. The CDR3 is CASRDRGLNQPQHF. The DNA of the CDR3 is TGTGCCAGCAGGGACAGGGGGCTTAATCAGCCCCAGCATTTT. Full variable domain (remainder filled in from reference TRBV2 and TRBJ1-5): EPEVTQTPSHQVTQMGQEVILRCVPISNHLYFYWYRQILGQKVEFLVSFYNNEISEKSEIFDDQFSVERPDGSNFTLKIRSTKLEDSAMYFCASRDRGLNQPQHFGDGTRLSIL.

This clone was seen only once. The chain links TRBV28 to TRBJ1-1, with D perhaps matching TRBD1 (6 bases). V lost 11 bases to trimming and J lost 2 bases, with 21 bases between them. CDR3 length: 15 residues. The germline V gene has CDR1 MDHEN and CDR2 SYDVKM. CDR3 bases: TGTGCCGGTGGGGACCACAGGGACGGCAACACTGAAGCTTTCTTT. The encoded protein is CAGGDHRDGNTEAFF.

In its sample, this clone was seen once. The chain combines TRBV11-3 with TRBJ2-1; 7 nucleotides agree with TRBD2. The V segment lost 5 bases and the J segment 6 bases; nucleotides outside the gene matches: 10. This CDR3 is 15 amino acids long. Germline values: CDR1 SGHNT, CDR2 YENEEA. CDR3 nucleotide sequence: TGTGCCAGCAGCCCCAGACTGGGGGGGGTCAATGAGCAGTTCTTC. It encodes CASSPRLGGVNEQFF.

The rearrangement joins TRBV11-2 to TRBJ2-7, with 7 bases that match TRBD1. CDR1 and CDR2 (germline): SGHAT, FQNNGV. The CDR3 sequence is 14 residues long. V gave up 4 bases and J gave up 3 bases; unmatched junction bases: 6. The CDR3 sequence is CASSSRTGGYEQYF. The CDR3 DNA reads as TGTGCCAGCAGCTCACGGACAGGCGGCTACGAGCAGTACTTC.

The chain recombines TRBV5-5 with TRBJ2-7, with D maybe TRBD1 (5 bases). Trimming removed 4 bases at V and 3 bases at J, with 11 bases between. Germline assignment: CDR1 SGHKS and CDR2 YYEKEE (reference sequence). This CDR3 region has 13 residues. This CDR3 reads CASSRGHFYEQYF. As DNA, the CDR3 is TGTGCCAGCAGCCGTGGACATTTCTACGAGCAGTACTTC.

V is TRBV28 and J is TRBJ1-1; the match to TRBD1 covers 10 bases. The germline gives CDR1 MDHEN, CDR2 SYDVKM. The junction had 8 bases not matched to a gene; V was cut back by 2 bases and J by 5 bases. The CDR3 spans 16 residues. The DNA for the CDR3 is TGTGCCAGCAGTTTAGAGGACAGGGGGAGTTGGACTGAAGCTTTCTTT. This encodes CASSLEDRGSWTEAFF.

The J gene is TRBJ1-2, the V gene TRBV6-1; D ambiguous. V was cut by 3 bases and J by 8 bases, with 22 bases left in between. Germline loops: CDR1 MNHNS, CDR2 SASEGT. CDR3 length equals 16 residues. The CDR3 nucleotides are TGTGCCAGCAGTGACGGGCTTGGCGTCTCGTCCTGGGGCTACACCTTC. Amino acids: CASSDGLGVSSWGYTF.

The CDR3 coding sequence is TGTGCCTGGAGGAGGGGGAGTGCGACCTACGAGCAGTACTTC. The encoded protein is CAWRRGSATYEQYF. The V gene is TRBV30, the J gene TRBJ2-7; a weak D match, TRBD1 (6 bases). This CDR3 spans 14 amino acids. CDR1 GTSNPN and CDR2 SVGIG come from the germline V gene (reference sequence). V was shortened by 3 bases and J by 2 bases, with 14 bases between the two germline ends.

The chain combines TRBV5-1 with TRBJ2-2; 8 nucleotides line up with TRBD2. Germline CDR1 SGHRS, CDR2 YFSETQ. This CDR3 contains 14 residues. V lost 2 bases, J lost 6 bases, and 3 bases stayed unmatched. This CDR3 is CASSFPGGAGELFF. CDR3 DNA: TGCGCCAGCAGCTTCCCGGGGGGGGCCGGGGAGCTGTTTTTT.

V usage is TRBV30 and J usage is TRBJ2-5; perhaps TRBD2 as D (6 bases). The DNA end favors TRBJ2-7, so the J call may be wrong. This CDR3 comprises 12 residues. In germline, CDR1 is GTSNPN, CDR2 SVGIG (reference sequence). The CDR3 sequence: CAWSVGGYEQYF. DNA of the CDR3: TGTGCCTGGAGTGTGGGGGGCTACGAGCAGTACTTC.

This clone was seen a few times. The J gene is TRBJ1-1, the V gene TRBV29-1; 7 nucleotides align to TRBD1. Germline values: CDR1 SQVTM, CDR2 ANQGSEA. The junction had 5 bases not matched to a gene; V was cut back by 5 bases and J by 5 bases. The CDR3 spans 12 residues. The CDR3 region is CSVRQGWTEAFF. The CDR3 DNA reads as TGCAGCGTTCGACAGGGATGGACTGAAGCTTTCTTT.

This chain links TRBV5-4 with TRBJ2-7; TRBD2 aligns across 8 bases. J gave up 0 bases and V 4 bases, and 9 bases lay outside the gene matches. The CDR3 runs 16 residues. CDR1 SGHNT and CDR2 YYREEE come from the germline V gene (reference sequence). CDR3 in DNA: TGTGCCAGCAGCCCCCGCAGCGGGGGTTTCTCCTACGAGCAGTACTTC. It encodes CASSPRSGGFSYEQYF.

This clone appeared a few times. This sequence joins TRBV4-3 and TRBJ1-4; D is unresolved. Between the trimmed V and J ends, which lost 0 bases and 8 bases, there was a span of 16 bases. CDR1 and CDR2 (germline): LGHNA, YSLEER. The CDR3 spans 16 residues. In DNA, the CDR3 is TGCGCCAGCAGCCAAGATGTCGGCAGTCTCTCGGAAAAACTGTTTTTT. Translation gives CASSQDVGSLSEKLFF.

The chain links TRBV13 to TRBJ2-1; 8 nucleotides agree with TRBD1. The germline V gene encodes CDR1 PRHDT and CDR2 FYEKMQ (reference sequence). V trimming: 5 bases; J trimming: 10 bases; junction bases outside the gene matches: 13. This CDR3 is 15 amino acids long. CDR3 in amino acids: CASSKGQGWEWEQFF. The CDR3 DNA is TGTGCCAGCAGCAAAGGACAGGGATGGGAATGGGAGCAGTTCTTC.

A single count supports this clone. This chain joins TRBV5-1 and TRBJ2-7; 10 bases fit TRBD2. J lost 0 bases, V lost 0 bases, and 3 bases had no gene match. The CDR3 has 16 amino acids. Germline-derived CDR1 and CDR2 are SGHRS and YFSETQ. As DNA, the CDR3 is TGCGCCAGCAGCTTGGGACTAGCGGGTTACTCCTACGAGCAGTACTTC. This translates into CASSLGLAGYSYEQYF. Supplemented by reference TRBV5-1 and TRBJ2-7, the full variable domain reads KAGVTQTPRYLIKTRGQQVTLSCSPISGHRSVSWYQQTPGQGLQFLFEYFSETQRNKGNFPGRFSGRQFSNSRSEMNVSTLELGDSALYLCASSLGLAGYSYEQYFGPGTRLTVT.

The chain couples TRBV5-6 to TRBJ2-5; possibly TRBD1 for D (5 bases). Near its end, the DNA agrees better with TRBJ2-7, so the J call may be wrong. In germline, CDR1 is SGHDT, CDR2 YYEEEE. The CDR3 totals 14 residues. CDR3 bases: TGTGCCAGCAGCCCATCAGGGTTCTCCTACGAGCAGTACTTC. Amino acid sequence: CASSPSGFSYEQYF.

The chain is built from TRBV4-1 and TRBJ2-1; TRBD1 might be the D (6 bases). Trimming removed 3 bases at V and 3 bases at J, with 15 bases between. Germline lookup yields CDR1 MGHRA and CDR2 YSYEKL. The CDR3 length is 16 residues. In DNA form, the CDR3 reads TGCGCCAGCAGCCATATTCCCAAGGGGGTCTACAATGAGCAGTTCTTC. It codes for CASSHIPKGVYNEQFF.

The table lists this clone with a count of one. The DNA of the CDR3 is TGTGCCAGCAGTCATCAGGGTGGCGAGCAGTACTTC. The encoded protein is CASSHQGGEQYF. The chain is built from TRBV6-6 and TRBJ2-7; TRBD1 might be the D (5 bases). Trimming removed 5 bases at V and 6 bases at J, with 11 bases between. The CDR3 has 12 residues. CDR1 and CDR2 (germline): MNHNY, SVGAGI (reference sequence).

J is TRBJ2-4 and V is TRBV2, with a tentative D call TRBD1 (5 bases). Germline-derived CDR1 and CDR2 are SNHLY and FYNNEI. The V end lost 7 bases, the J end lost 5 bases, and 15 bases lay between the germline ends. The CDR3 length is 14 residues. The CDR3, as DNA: TGTGCCAGCAAGGGGCAGACAAGCCAAAACATTCAGTACTTC. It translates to CASKGQTSQNIQYF.

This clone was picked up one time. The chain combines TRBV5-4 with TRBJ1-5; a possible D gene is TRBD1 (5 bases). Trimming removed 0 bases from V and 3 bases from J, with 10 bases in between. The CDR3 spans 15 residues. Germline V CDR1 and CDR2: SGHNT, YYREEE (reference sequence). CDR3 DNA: TGTGCCAGCAGCTTGGGAGGGGCCCTCAATCAGCCCCAGCATTTT. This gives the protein CASSLGGALNQPQHF.

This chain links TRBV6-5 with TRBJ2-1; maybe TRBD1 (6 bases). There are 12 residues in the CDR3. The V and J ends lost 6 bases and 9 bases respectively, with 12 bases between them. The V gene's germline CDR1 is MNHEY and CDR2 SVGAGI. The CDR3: CASRQTGSEQFF. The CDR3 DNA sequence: TGTGCCAGCAGGCAAACAGGGAGTGAGCAGTTCTTC.

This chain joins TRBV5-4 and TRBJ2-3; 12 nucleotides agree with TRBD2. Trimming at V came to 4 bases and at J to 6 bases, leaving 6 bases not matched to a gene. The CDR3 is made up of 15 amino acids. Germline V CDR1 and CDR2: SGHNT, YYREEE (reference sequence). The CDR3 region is CASSPRLAGEDTQYF. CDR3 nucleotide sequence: TGTGCCAGCAGCCCCAGACTAGCGGGAGAGGATACGCAGTATTTT.

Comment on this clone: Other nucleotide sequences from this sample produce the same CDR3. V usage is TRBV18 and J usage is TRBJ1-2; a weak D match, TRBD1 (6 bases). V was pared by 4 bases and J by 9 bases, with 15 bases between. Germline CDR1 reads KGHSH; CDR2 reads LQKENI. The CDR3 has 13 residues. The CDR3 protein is CASSQDSIDRYTF. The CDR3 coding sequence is TGTGCCAGCTCACAGGACAGTATAGATCGCTACACCTTC.

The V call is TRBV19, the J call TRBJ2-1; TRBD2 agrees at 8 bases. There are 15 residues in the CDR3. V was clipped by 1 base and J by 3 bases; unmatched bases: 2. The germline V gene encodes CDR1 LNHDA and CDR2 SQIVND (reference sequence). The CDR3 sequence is CASSIVSGNYNEQFF. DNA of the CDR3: TGTGCCAGTAGTATAGTTAGCGGGAACTACAATGAGCAGTTCTTC.

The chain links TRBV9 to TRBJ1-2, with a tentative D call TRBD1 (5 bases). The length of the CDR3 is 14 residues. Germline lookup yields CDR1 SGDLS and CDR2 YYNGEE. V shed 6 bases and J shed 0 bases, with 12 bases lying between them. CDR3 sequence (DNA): TGTGCCAGCAACGAGGGGTTCCCTAACTATGGCTACACCTTC. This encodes CASNEGFPNYGYTF.